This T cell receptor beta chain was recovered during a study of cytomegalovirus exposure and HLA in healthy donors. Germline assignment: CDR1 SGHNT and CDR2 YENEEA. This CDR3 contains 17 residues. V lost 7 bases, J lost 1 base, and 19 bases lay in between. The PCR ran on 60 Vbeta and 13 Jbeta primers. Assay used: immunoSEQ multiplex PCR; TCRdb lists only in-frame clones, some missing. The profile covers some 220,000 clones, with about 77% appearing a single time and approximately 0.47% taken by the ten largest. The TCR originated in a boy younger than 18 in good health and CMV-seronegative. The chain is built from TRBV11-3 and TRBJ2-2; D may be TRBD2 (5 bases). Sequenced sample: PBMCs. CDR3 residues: CASTGTWAVENTGELFF. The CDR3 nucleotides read TGTGCCAGCACGGGAACATGGGCGGTTGAGAACACCGGGGAGCTGTTTTTT. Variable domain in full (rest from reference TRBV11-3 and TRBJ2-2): EAGVVQSPRYKIIEKKQPVAFWCNPISGHNTLYWYLQNLGQGPELLIRYENEEAVDDSQLPKDRFSAERLKGVDSTLKIQPAELGDSAVYLCASTGTWAVENTGELFFGEGSRLTVL.